This TCR beta chain was observed in a study of early T cells in non-severe SARS-CoV-2 infection. Across the study: Investigators sequenced bulk RNA drawn from unsorted whole blood, and chains remained unpaired.

This clonotype was counted many times. Trimming took 5 bases from V and 8 from J, leaving 19 bases between them. This CDR3 spans 15 amino acids. One entry per CDR3 protein results from TCRdb running MiXCR on the 5' RACE reads. There are about 47,000 distinct CDR3 sequences in the sample; approximately 10% occur only once, and less than 15% lies in the top ten. The sequence came from an adult who was a healthcare worker with PCR-confirmed SARS-CoV-2 infection or an uninfected control (not recorded which). The sample consisted of whole blood. V gene TRBV12-3 or TRBV12-4 combines with J gene TRBJ2-1; possible D gene TRBD1, 6 bases. This CDR3 is CASSARDLKGDEQFF. The CDR3 DNA reads TGTGCCAGCAGTGCAAGGGACCTAAAGGGGGATGAGCAGTTCTTC.